The 12 T cell receptor beta chains given below trace back to one sample, sequenced in a study of CD8 T cells in ankylosing spondylitis. Study-level findings and limits: Characteristic of ankylosing spondylitis blood, it appeared, was a TCR beta motif comprising about 8 highly homologous variants.

TCRdb reanalysed the 5' RACE reads using MiXCR and keeps one entry per CDR3 protein. This table holds about 220,000 distinct CDR3 sequences, about 7% found once. Their target antigens are unknown. Sequenced sample: blood, either unsorted or a sorted T cell fraction (not recorded which). These receptors were obtained from a male donor with ankylosing spondylitis.

The gene calls are TRBV11-2 and TRBJ2-1; 7 bases are a match to TRBD2. The junction had 2 bases not matched to a gene; V was cut back by 0 bases and J by 3 bases. This CDR3 spans 15 amino acids. Germline CDR1 and CDR2: SGHAT and FQNNGV. CDR3 in amino acids: CASSLELARYNEQFF. The CDR3 DNA follows: TGTGCCAGCAGCTTAGAACTAGCGCGCTACAATGAGCAGTTCTTC.

This clonotype was detected ten times or more. The rearrangement joins TRBV12-3 or TRBV12-4 to TRBJ2-3, with 9 bases that match TRBD1. Trimming removed 5 bases from V and 1 base from J; junction bases left unmatched: 4. There are 15 residues in the CDR3. The CDR3 region has the DNA TGTGCCAGCAGTCAACGGGACAGGGGCACAGATACGCAGTATTTT. Its protein is CASSQRDRGTDTQYF.

On this clonotype: A clone one base away is much larger, so this may be a read error. This chain links TRBV5-1 with TRBJ1-1, with 7 bases identical to TRBD1. Germline lookup yields CDR1 SGHRS and CDR2 YFSETQ. The CDR3 has 14 amino acids. For the CDR3, the DNA is TGCGCCAGCAGCTCTCACAGGGGTGAGACTGAACCTTTCTTT. Its protein product is CASSSHRGETEPFF.

This clonotype was counted at least ten times. The chain couples TRBV6-2 or TRBV6-3 to TRBJ2-7; D is possibly TRBD1 or TRBD2 (5 bases each). The length of the CDR3 is 14 residues. V lost 4 bases and J 5 bases, leaving 15 bases between the germline ends. The germline V gene has CDR1 MNHEY and CDR2 SVGEGT. Here the CDR3 reads CASSWDPRYDEQYF. DNA for the CDR3: TGTGCCAGCAGTTGGGACCCACGGTACGACGAGCAGTACTTC.

This clonotype was recorded at least ten times. V usage is TRBV6-5 and J usage is TRBJ2-7, with D perhaps matching TRBD1 (5 bases). V dropped 2 bases and J dropped 3 bases, with 11 bases sitting between them. The CDR3 runs 14 residues. CDR1 is MNHEY, CDR2 SVGAGI, per germline. The CDR3 protein is CASSYSDSYYEQYF. CDR3 coding DNA: TGTGCCAGCAGTTACAGTGACAGTTACTACGAGCAGTACTTC.

This clonotype came up many times. The V call is TRBV7-8, the J call TRBJ1-1, with TRBD1 matching 10 bases. The V and J ends lost 0 bases and 5 bases, in that order; junction bases with no gene match: 0. This CDR3 is 14 amino acids long. Germline V gene sequence: CDR1 SGHVS, CDR2 FQNEAQ. The CDR3 DNA reads as TGTGCCAGCAGCTTAGCGGGACAGGGGACTGAAGCTTTCTTT. Amino acids: CASSLAGQGTEAFF.

This clonotype was recorded at least ten times. This chain joins TRBV29-1 and TRBJ2-7, with 7 bases fitting TRBD1. The germline V gene encodes CDR1 SQVTM and CDR2 ANQGSEA. The J segment lost 3 bases and the V segment lost 6 bases, leaving 11 bases of the junction unmatched. This CDR3 comprises 14 residues. CDR3 bases: TGCAGCGTCGGTAGACAGGGCCCGTTCTACGAGCAGTACTTC. Amino acid sequence: CSVGRQGPFYEQYF.

Many counts were recorded for this clonotype. The chain is built from TRBV6-1 and TRBJ2-3; D is perhaps TRBD1 or TRBD2 (5 bases each). The germline V and J ends were trimmed by 6 bases and 1 base, with 14 bases remaining between them. The CDR3 sequence is 15 residues long. Germline values: CDR1 MNHNS, CDR2 SASEGT. This CDR3 reads CASSHPRGGTDTQYF. In DNA form, the CDR3 reads TGTGCCAGCAGCCACCCTAGAGGGGGCACAGATACGCAGTATTTT.

This clonotype appeared many times. This rearrangement joins TRBV19 to TRBJ2-7; TRBD2 is a possible D gene (5 bases). Trimming cost V 7 bases and J 3 bases, with 16 bases left between them. CDR3 length: 14 residues. The V gene's germline CDR1 is LNHDA and CDR2 SQIVND (reference sequence). The CDR3 DNA reads as TGTGCCAGTACGGCGGGCCGTGCAGTCTACGAGCAGTACTTC. The encoded protein is CASTAGRAVYEQYF.

The rearrangement links TRBV28 to TRBJ1-2; 7 bases are shared with TRBD1. The CDR3 totals 13 residues. V lost 5 bases, J lost 4 bases, and 4 bases stayed unmatched. CDR1 and CDR2 from the germline V gene are MDHEN and SYDVKM. CDR3 sequence (DNA): TGTGCCAGCAGTCGGAGGGACAGCTATGGCTACACCTTC. Translation: CASSRRDSYGYTF.

This clonotype has a count of ten or more. This chain links TRBV5-6 with TRBJ2-7; the D gene is possibly TRBD2 (7 bases). Germline CDR1 reads SGHDT; CDR2 reads YYEEEE. The CDR3 runs 12 residues. The V gene lost 4 bases and the J gene lost 5 bases, with 10 bases spanning the gap. DNA of the CDR3: TGTGCCAGCAGCCGCGGGGGCGACGAGCAGTACTTC. Its translation is CASSRGGDEQYF.

There are many counts of this clonotype. The chain combines TRBV11-3 with TRBJ2-7; 9 bases line up with TRBD1. Germline trimming cut 6 bases from V and 5 bases from J; bases unmatched to any gene: 11. The CDR3 has 15 amino acids. The germline V gene encodes CDR1 SGHNT and CDR2 YENEEA. The CDR3 nucleotides are TGTGCCAGCAGTTCGGAGAGGACAGGGGCCCACGAGCAGTACTTC. The encoded protein is CASSSERTGAHEQYF.